Listed below are T cell receptor beta chains from one sample, sequenced in a study of cytomegalovirus exposure and HLA in healthy donors. This table comes from immunoSEQ multiplex PCR, and its TCRdb copy is limited to in-frame clones, with some not included. The repertoire holds tens of thousands of clones, roughly two thirds seen once, with approximately 4.4% in the top ten. The sequenced material came from PBMCs. The receptor set was obtained from a man in his 60s in good health and CMV-seropositive. Each CDR3 is given with its conserved first and last residue. The order of the fields is V gene, J gene, CDR3 protein.

V: TRBV28; J: TRBJ2-2; CDR3: CASSFGGLPQKELFF
V: TRBV6-5; J: TRBJ1-6; CDR3: CASSYSQGASNSPLHF
V: TRBV6-1; J: TRBJ1-5; CDR3: CASSVTYSQPQHF
V: TRBV5-6; J: TRBJ1-2; CDR3: CASSLSGRETEEGYTF
V: TRBV7-9; J: TRBJ2-7; CDR3: CASSPEVSYEQYF
V: TRBV7-6; J: TRBJ2-7; CDR3: CASSLQGTGVGEQYF
V: TRBV6-6; J: TRBJ2-3; CDR3: CASSSRTSPTDTQYF
V: TRBV19; J: TRBJ1-2; CDR3: CASSSSRDSPGGYTF
V: TRBV28; J: TRBJ2-7; CDR3: CASSQTGLDEQYF
V: TRBV28; J: TRBJ2-7; CDR3: CASSPLGALTYEQYF
V: TRBV5-1; J: TRBJ1-2; CDR3: CASSGGQGNYGYTF
V: TRBV4-1; J: TRBJ1-5; CDR3: CASSQDPGQGGNQPQHF
V: TRBV5-1; J: TRBJ2-1; CDR3: CASSLQYEQFF
V: TRBV29-1; J: TRBJ1-2; CDR3: CSVLGPGFFTDGYTF
V: TRBV5-1; J: TRBJ2-7; CDR3: CASSLGLLLAESSYEQYF
V: TRBV7-2; J: TRBJ2-2; CDR3: CASSLGRGTGELFF
V: TRBV27; J: TRBJ2-7; CDR3: CASSQSGRIYEQYF
V: TRBV9; J: TRBJ2-3; CDR3: CASSVDPSNLAGGDTQYF
V: TRBV5-1; J: TRBJ2-7; CDR3: CASPRGGFYEQYF
V: TRBV30; J: TRBJ1-1; CDR3: CAWSLEHTEAFF
V: TRBV29-1; J: TRBJ1-1; CDR3: CSVEGTGGYTEAFF
V: TRBV28; J: TRBJ2-3; CDR3: CASPPLAGGPSTDTQYF
V: TRBV4-3; J: TRBJ2-7; CDR3: CASSQDRNRHYEQYF
V: TRBV10-1; J: TRBJ2-3; CDR3: CASSESLAGSTDTQYF
V: TRBV10-2; J: TRBJ2-7; CDR3: CASGQGYEQYF
V: TRBV5-1; J: TRBJ1-1; CDR3: CASSPQGARAFF
V: TRBV4-1; J: TRBJ2-3; CDR3: CASSQEGRTGEIDTQYF
V: TRBV25-1; J: TRBJ2-5; CDR3: CASRPQQQETQYF
V: TRBV10-2; J: TRBJ1-1; CDR3: CASKGGPLNTEAFF
V: TRBV7-9; J: TRBJ1-1; CDR3: CASSLGHLNTEAFF
V: TRBV5-6; J: TRBJ1-2; CDR3: CASSFRMYGYTF
V: TRBV11-2; J: TRBJ2-7; CDR3: CASSRGAYEQYF
V: TRBV7-2; J: TRBJ2-5; CDR3: CASSSHLETQYF
V: TRBV10-2; J: NA; CDR3: CASSDGGTGGAKFYNEQFF
V: TRBV7-8; J: TRBJ2-3; CDR3: CASSLGAGSPTDTQYF
V: TRBV18; J: TRBJ1-1; CDR3: CASSPWQGARTEAFF
V: TRBV4-2; J: TRBJ1-2; CDR3: CASSRTSRGRGSVYGYTF
V: TRBV19; J: TRBJ2-7; CDR3: CASSVAQGAYEQYF
V: TRBV28; J: TRBJ1-1; CDR3: CASVTGGKETEAFF